This T cell receptor (beta chain) appears in the sequencing data of a study of cytomegalovirus exposure and HLA in healthy donors. About the study: Roughly four fifths of 300 to 450 genotyped donors fell in the Caucasian-associated ancestry cluster.

The primer mix had 60 Vbeta and 13 Jbeta primers. Original methodology: Roughly 11 million shared chains were among about 80 million unique TCR beta chains counted in a later analysis. Sequencing used immunoSEQ multiplex PCR; TCRdb keeps in-frame clones, though not all of them. The V and J calls and clone size were taken over from that table, and D and trimming were inferred from the DNA. The sample lists fewer than 120,000 clones; around three quarters were seen once. The CDR3 sequence is 15 residues long. V shed 0 bases and J shed 1 base, with 9 bases lying between them. Germline-derived CDR1 and CDR2 are SNHLY and FYNNEI.

This rearrangement joins TRBV2 to TRBJ1-1; D remains ambiguous. Sequencing input: PBMCs. The receptor comes from a woman in her 30s in good health and CMV-seronegative. The CDR3 DNA is TGTGCCAGCAGTGAAGCCCCGAGAGGGAACACTGAAGCTTTCTTT. Its protein product is CASSEAPRGNTEAFF.